The entry that follows covers one T cell receptor (beta chain) sequence. Germline CDR1 SEHNR, CDR2 FQNEAQ (reference sequence). V gave up 1 base and J gave up 1 base; unmatched junction bases: 5. CDR3 length equals 17 residues. Sequencing was performed with immunoSEQ multiplex PCR; in TCRdb, only in-frame clones are kept and a portion is missing. This sample has about 81,000 clones, with more than 75% found just once. The sample is drawn from a study of blood T cell repertoires in COVID-19. J is TRBJ2-1 and V is TRBV7-9, with TRBD2 identical over 9 bases. This receptor was obtained from a human donor in a cohort sampled during active COVID-19. Sequenced: peripheral blood. The CDR3 reads CASSLGVSGGSYNEQFF. CDR3 nucleotides: TGTGCCAGCAGCTTAGGTGTGAGCGGGGGGTCCTACAATGAGCAGTTCTTC.